The rows below give T cell receptor beta chains drawn from one sample of a study of T cell responses to AZD1222 COVID-19 vaccine. Libraries were prepared by immunoSEQ multiplex PCR; TCRdb keeps only in-frame clonotypes and omits some of them. Of 150,000 to 200,000 clones in the sample, around 91% were seen once. The starting material was peripheral blood, obtained on day 0 of AZD1222 vaccination. The source is an adult in good health. The CDR3 runs from the conserved cysteine through the conserved F or W. The D gene is left open where the match is weak. The size field is filled for only some rows; it gives once, few, many or a size class.

size: -
J: TRBJ1-1
D: TRBD1
V: TRBV10-3
DNA: TGTGCCATCAGTGAACCCTACCGAGGGACAGGAAATTTGAAGGGGACTGAAGCTTTCTTT
CDR3: CAISEPYRGTGNLKGTEAFF

size: once
J: TRBJ1-6
D: -
V: TRBV6-5
DNA: TGTGCCAGCAGTTACTCGACTGGGATAGGTTCACCCCTCCACTTT
CDR3: CASSYSTGIGSPLHF

size: -
J: TRBJ2-1
D: -
V: TRBV2
DNA: TGTGCCAGCAGGGGACACTCAGGACATGAGCAGTTCTTC
CDR3: CASRGHSGHEQFF

size: -
J: TRBJ2-3
D: TRBD2
V: TRBV5-1
DNA: TGCGCCAGCAGCTTGGCCACGGCGGGGGATGCAGATACGCAGTATTTT
CDR3: CASSLATAGDADTQYF

size: -
J: TRBJ2-1
D: TRBD1
V: TRBV28
DNA: TGTGCCAGCAGTTTAGCTACTACAGGGGTTCTCACCTACAATGAGCAGTTCTTC
CDR3: CASSLATTGVLTYNEQFF

size: -
J: TRBJ2-7
D: -
V: TRBV28
DNA: TGTGCCAGCAGTTCCAACGTTCTCAGTCAGGCGACCTACGAGCAGTACTTC
CDR3: CASSSNVLSQATYEQYF

size: once
J: TRBJ2-7
D: TRBD1
V: TRBV6-5
DNA: TGTGCCAGCAGAAGGACAGGGGTAGGTTACGAGCAGTACTTC
CDR3: CASRRTGVGYEQYF

size: -
J: TRBJ2-3
D: TRBD2
V: TRBV14
DNA: TGTGCCAGCAGCCCGATCCCCGGGAGGGGGTTCGCAGATACGCAGTATTTT
CDR3: CASSPIPGRGFADTQYF

size: -
J: TRBJ1-6
D: -
V: TRBV7-9
DNA: TGTGCCAGCAGCGGACCGGGACGGTATAATTCACCCCTCCACTTT
CDR3: CASSGPGRYNSPLHF

size: -
J: TRBJ1-1
D: TRBD1
V: TRBV28
DNA: TGTGCCAGCACACGACAGGGTACGGACACTGAAGCTTTCTTT
CDR3: CASTRQGTDTEAFF

size: -
J: TRBJ2-1
D: -
V: TRBV14
DNA: TGTGCCAGCAGCCAACTTGGGACCTACAATGAGCAGTTCTTC
CDR3: CASSQLGTYNEQFF

size: -
J: TRBJ2-5
D: TRBD2
V: TRBV9
DNA: TGTGCCAGCAGCGGGGGGACTAGTTGGGAGACCCAGTACTTC
CDR3: CASSGGTSWETQYF

size: -
J: TRBJ2-5
D: -
V: TRBV3-1/TRBV3-2
DNA: TGTGCCAGCAGCGCCGAGGCAGGGTTTACCAGGGCCCAGTACTTC
CDR3: CASSAEAGFTRAQYF

size: -
J: TRBJ1-5
D: -
V: TRBV19
DNA: TGTGCCAGTAGTAATAGGGGGAATCAGCCCCAGCATTTT
CDR3: CASSNRGNQPQHF

size: -
J: TRBJ1-4
D: -
V: TRBV14
DNA: TGTGCCAGCAGCCAAGAACGCAGGGCTAATGAAAAACTGTTTTTT
CDR3: CASSQERRANEKLFF

size: -
J: TRBJ2-7
D: -
V: TRBV7-2
DNA: TGTGCCAGCAGCCCGCTATACCTAAGGCAGTACTTC
CDR3: CASSPLYLRQYF

size: once
J: TRBJ2-3
D: TRBD1
V: TRBV28
DNA: TGTGCCAGCAGCCAAAAGCGGGACAGGGATGTTTGGGGGGTTAGCACATATACGCAGTATTTT
CDR3: CASSQKRDRDVWGVSTYTQYF

size: -
J: TRBJ2-7
D: -
V: TRBV18
DNA: TGTGCCAGCTCACCCCTGCCAGCAGACTCCTACGAGCAGTACTTC
CDR3: CASSPLPADSYEQYF

size: once
J: TRBJ2-1
D: -
V: TRBV4-1
DNA: TGCGCCAGCAGCCTTGACGGGGTGGCTTCCTACAATGAGCAGTTCTTC
CDR3: CASSLDGVASYNEQFF

size: -
J: TRBJ2-5
D: -
V: TRBV7-9
DNA: TGTGCCAGCAGCTCAGAAGAGACCCAGTACTTC
CDR3: CASSSEETQYF

size: once
J: TRBJ2-3
D: TRBD1
V: TRBV7-2
DNA: TGTGCCAGCAGCTCCGCAGGACAGGGCGTTCAAGTGCAGTATTTT
CDR3: CASSSAGQGVQVQYF

size: -
J: TRBJ2-4
D: -
V: TRBV7-9
DNA: TGTGCCAGCAGCTTCACCCGGGACGGAACCCCAAAAGCCAAAAACATTCAGTACTTC
CDR3: CASSFTRDGTPKAKNIQYF

size: -
J: TRBJ1-1
D: -
V: TRBV5-1
DNA: TGCGCCAGCAGCATGGACCCGGGACTTTTGAACACTGAAGCTTTCTTT
CDR3: CASSMDPGLLNTEAFF

size: -
J: TRBJ2-2
D: -
V: TRBV5-1
DNA: TGCGCCAGCAGCTTACGATCAGGGGCTGGCGGGGAGCTGTTTTTT
CDR3: CASSLRSGAGGELFF

size: -
J: TRBJ1-5
D: -
V: TRBV5-4
DNA: TGTGCCAGCAGCCCAAATACCGAGGGGCAGCCCCAGCATTTT
CDR3: CASSPNTEGQPQHF

size: -
J: TRBJ1-5
D: -
V: TRBV10-3
DNA: TGTGCCATCAGTGCGATAGAAAATCAGCCCCAGCATTTT
CDR3: CAISAIENQPQHF

size: -
J: TRBJ1-2
D: -
V: TRBV5-5
DNA: TGTGCCAGCAGCACAGCAGGCGGTACCTATGGCTACACCTTC
CDR3: CASSTAGGTYGYTF

size: -
J: TRBJ2-7
D: -
V: TRBV7-2
DNA: TGTGCCAGCAGCTTAGATCCGGGATCCTACGAGCAGTACTTC
CDR3: CASSLDPGSYEQYF

size: -
J: TRBJ2-7
D: TRBD2
V: TRBV5-6
DNA: TGTGCCAGCAGTAAGGGACTAGCGCGACCCTACGAGCAGTACTTC
CDR3: CASSKGLARPYEQYF

size: -
J: TRBJ2-4
D: -
V: TRBV5-6
DNA: TGTGCCAGCAGCACGATAGCTAGCGTGAATAACTACCCCAAAAACATTCAGTACTTC
CDR3: CASSTIASVNNYPKNIQYF

size: once
J: TRBJ2-7
D: TRBD1
V: TRBV27
DNA: TGTGCCAGCAGTGATCAAGGGACAGGGGGCTTCTACGAGCAGTACTTC
CDR3: CASSDQGTGGFYEQYF

size: -
J: TRBJ2-7
D: -
V: TRBV5-5
DNA: TGTGCCAGCAGCTTGGATCGAAAGCAGTACTTC
CDR3: CASSLDRKQYF

size: -
J: TRBJ1-2
D: -
V: TRBV4-2
DNA: TGTGCCAGCAGCCAAGCAGGGCCGCCGTCAAACTATGGCTACACCTTC
CDR3: CASSQAGPPSNYGYTF

size: -
J: TRBJ1-2
D: -
V: TRBV4-3
DNA: TGCGCCAGCAGCCAAGAACCAGGGACCTATGGCTACACCTTC
CDR3: CASSQEPGTYGYTF

size: -
J: TRBJ2-7
D: TRBD2
V: TRBV27
DNA: TGTGCCAGCAGTTTACGGGGGGGGCCCTACGAGCAGTACTTC
CDR3: CASSLRGGPYEQYF

size: -
J: TRBJ1-5
D: TRBD1
V: TRBV19
DNA: TGTGCCAGTAGTACGGGGCGAACCGCAGGGGGCCCCAATCAGCCCCAGCATTTT
CDR3: CASSTGRTAGGPNQPQHF

size: -
J: TRBJ2-7
D: TRBD1
V: TRBV5-8
DNA: TGTGCCAGCAGCTTGGCCCGCAGGGGGCCTACCTACGAGCAGTACTTC
CDR3: CASSLARRGPTYEQYF

size: -
J: TRBJ2-3
D: TRBD2
V: TRBV6-1
DNA: TGTGCCAGCAGTGAAGTTTCTTGGACTAGCGGAGATACGCAGTATTTT
CDR3: CASSEVSWTSGDTQYF

size: -
J: TRBJ1-4
D: TRBD1
V: TRBV7-9
DNA: TGTGCCAGCAGCTTGACAGGGGGCGTCCCCAATGAAAAACTGTTTTTT
CDR3: CASSLTGGVPNEKLFF

size: -
J: TRBJ2-1
D: -
V: TRBV11-1
DNA: TGTGCCAGCAGCTTAGGTAGGGGCTCCTACAATGAGCAGTTCTTC
CDR3: CASSLGRGSYNEQFF

size: -
J: TRBJ1-1
D: -
V: TRBV29-1
DNA: TGCAGCGTGGCGACCCGCCAGGCAGCCATGAACACTGAAGCTTTCTTT
CDR3: CSVATRQAAMNTEAFF

size: -
J: TRBJ2-6
D: TRBD1
V: TRBV7-3
DNA: TGTGCCAGCAGCCCTTGGACAGGGGGCGGGGCCAACGTCCTGACTTTC
CDR3: CASSPWTGGGANVLTF

size: -
J: TRBJ2-3
D: -
V: TRBV9
DNA: TGTGCCAGCAGCGTAGTTGGTCGGGCTAGCACAGATACGCAGTATTTT
CDR3: CASSVVGRASTDTQYF

size: -
J: TRBJ1-5
D: TRBD1
V: TRBV12-5
DNA: TGTGCTAGTGGTTTGGTCCCACCGCTTTTTGGGACAGGGGCTAGCAATCAGCCCCAGCATTTT
CDR3: CASGLVPPLFGTGASNQPQHF

size: -
J: TRBJ2-3
D: TRBD2
V: TRBV20-1
DNA: TGCAGTGCTAGTATGCTAGCGGGGAGCACAGATACGCAGTATTTT
CDR3: CSASMLAGSTDTQYF

size: -
J: TRBJ2-3
D: -
V: TRBV5-1
DNA: TGCGCCAGCAGCTACCGGGACGGAAGCACAGATACGCAGTATTTT
CDR3: CASSYRDGSTDTQYF

size: -
J: TRBJ2-1
D: TRBD1
V: TRBV7-6
DNA: TGTGCCAGCAGCTTAGAGACAGGGGCCTACAATGAGCAGTTCTTC
CDR3: CASSLETGAYNEQFF

size: -
J: TRBJ2-5
D: -
V: TRBV6-5
DNA: TGTGCCAGCAGTTACGTTGGGGACCAAGAGACCCAGTACTTC
CDR3: CASSYVGDQETQYF